Below are 14 T cell receptor beta chains sequenced from a single sample in a study of response to subunit inactivated influenza vaccine. TCRdb redid the calling of the RT-PCR reads with MiXCR, one entry per CDR3 protein. In the table there are some 600,000 distinct CDR3 sequences, 12% to 15% of which are singletons. Material: PBMCs from blood, obtained 14 to 15 days before vaccination. These receptors originate from a man in his fifties who received an inactivated influenza vaccine.

The chain is built from TRBV7-9 and TRBJ2-5; either TRBD1 or TRBD2 may supply D (5 bases each). Germline-derived CDR1 and CDR2 are SEHNR and FQNEAQ (reference sequence). The germline V and J ends were trimmed by 5 bases and 3 bases, with 13 bases remaining between them. The CDR3 contains 14 residues. The CDR3 nucleotides are TGTGCCAGCAGCATCCGCCGGGGCAAAGAGACCCAGTACTTC. The encoded protein is CASSIRRGKETQYF.

Only a few counts were recorded for this clonotype. This chain links TRBV25-1 with TRBJ1-1; no clear D. The germline V gene encodes CDR1 MGHDK and CDR2 SYGVNS. The CDR3 is made up of 16 amino acids. V was trimmed by 3 bases and J by 5 bases, leaving 19 bases between them. The CDR3 DNA reads as TGTGCCAGCAGTGATTCTCGAAGGGAGGTGTTGACTGAAGCTTTCTTT. Amino acids: CASSDSRREVLTEAFF.

V usage is TRBV6-1 and J usage is TRBJ1-4; no clear D gene. Trimming left V 6 bases short and J 0 bases short, with 8 bases between. The CDR3 runs 14 residues. CDR1 MNHNS and CDR2 SASEGT come from the germline V gene. CDR3 sequence reads: CASRPGATNEKLFF. CDR3 nucleotide sequence: TGTGCCAGCAGACCCGGGGCAACTAATGAAAAACTGTTTTTT.

This clonotype was observed at least ten times. The genes are TRBV18 and TRBJ2-3; 10 bases match TRBD1. Germline CDR1 is KGHSH and CDR2 is LQKENI. The CDR3 contains 14 residues. The ends lost 6 bases at V and 5 bases at J; junction bases unmatched: 5. CDR3 residues: CASSQTGGKDTQYF. The CDR3 DNA follows: TGTGCCAGCTCCCAGACAGGGGGCAAAGATACGCAGTATTTT.

This sequence joins TRBV4-1 and TRBJ2-7; possibly TRBD2 for D (6 bases). This CDR3 contains 15 residues. The V end was cut by 1 base, the J end by 3 bases, with 13 bases between. Per germline, CDR1 MGHRA and CDR2 YSYEKL. The CDR3 nucleotides are TGCGCCAGCAGCCAAGGAGTCGGAGCGGGCTACGAGCAGTACTTC. Its translation: CASSQGVGAGYEQYF.

V and J are TRBV28 and TRBJ2-5; a possible D gene is TRBD2 (5 bases). CDR3 size: 16 residues. Germline values: CDR1 MDHEN, CDR2 SYDVKM. The V end lost 6 bases, the J end lost 0 bases, and 17 bases lay between the germline ends. CDR3 sequence (DNA): TGTGCCAGCAGCACCATACGGGAAAGGTACCAAGAGACCCAGTACTTC. Translated: CASSTIRERYQETQYF.

The table lists this clonotype with a few counts. The chain has TRBV20-1 and TRBJ2-1; 8 bases agree with TRBD2. In germline, CDR1 is DFQATT, CDR2 SNEGSKA (reference sequence). The CDR3 runs 13 residues. The CDR3 is CRSSGPSYNEQFF. Here the CDR3 DNA reads TGCCGTTCTAGCGGGCCCTCCTACAATGAGCAGTTCTTC.

As DNA, the CDR3 is TGTGCCAGCAGCCCTGGAGGGCTCCCCTTCGGGGAGCAGTTCTTC. Encoded protein: CASSPGGLPFGEQFF. The chain recombines TRBV27 with TRBJ2-1, with D perhaps TRBD2 (6 bases). V lost 6 bases to trimming and J lost 10 bases, with 22 bases between them. The CDR3 is 15 residues long. Per germline, CDR1 MNHEY and CDR2 SMNVEV (reference sequence).

The rearrangement joins TRBV6-2 or TRBV6-3 to TRBJ2-1; TRBD2 is a possible D gene (7 bases). CDR1 MNHEY and CDR2 SVGEGT come from the germline V gene. The V end was cut by 0 bases, the J end by 8 bases, with 14 bases between. CDR3 length: 15 amino acids. The CDR3 protein is CASSYSPGGQDEQFF. DNA for the CDR3: TGTGCCAGCAGTTACTCGCCGGGGGGCCAGGATGAGCAGTTCTTC.

This clonotype has just one count. One end of the junction fails to match germline, which may point to a read error. The genes are TRBV6-1 and TRBJ1-6, with a possible D match to TRBD1 (5 bases). Germline CDR1 is MNHNS and CDR2 is SASEGT. This CDR3 comprises 13 residues. The CDR3 loop is CASRETTGALFNF. DNA for the CDR3: TGTGCCAGCAGAGAAACGACCGGGGCTTTATTTAATTTT.

This clonotype was seen only a few times. At one boundary the junction diverges from the germline segment, which might be a read error. The chain joins TRBV2 to TRBJ2-1; D might be TRBD1 or TRBD2, each matching 5 bases. There are 14 residues in the CDR3. CDR1 is SNHLY, CDR2 FYNNEI, per germline. The CDR3 spells CASGGGVSDNEQFF. In DNA form, the CDR3 reads TGTGCCAGCGGGGGTGGTGTCTCCGACAATGAGCAGTTCTTC.

This clonotype was found many times. The V call is TRBV20-1, the J call TRBJ2-3, with D possibly being TRBD1 (6 bases). The V end was cut by 1 base, the J end by 3 bases, with 11 bases between. This CDR3 contains 14 residues. Germline CDR1 is DFQATT and CDR2 is SNEGSKA (reference sequence). CDR3 nucleotides: TGCAGTGCTAGAGCGGTCAGGGGAACAGATACGCAGTATTTT. Amino acids: CSARAVRGTDTQYF.

V and J are TRBV27 and TRBJ2-3; a weak D match, TRBD2 (6 bases). With 6 bases removed from V and 1 base from J, the gap between germline ends came to 14 bases. Germline CDR1 is MNHEY and CDR2 is SMNVEV (reference sequence). The CDR3 spans 15 residues. The CDR3 sequence is CASSWRASGTDTQYF. CDR3 DNA sequence: TGTGCCAGCAGCTGGAGGGCTAGCGGCACAGATACGCAGTATTTT.

This clonotype was recorded at least ten times. The chain is built from TRBV29-1 and TRBJ1-1; maybe TRBD1 (5 bases). The CDR3 runs 11 residues. Trimming shortened V by 6 bases and J by 5 bases, and 10 bases separated the two germline ends. The germline CDR1 and CDR2 sequences are SQVTM and ANQGSEA. The CDR3 DNA is TGCAGCGTCGGGGCCGAGACTGAAGCTTTCTTT. As protein: CSVGAETEAFF.